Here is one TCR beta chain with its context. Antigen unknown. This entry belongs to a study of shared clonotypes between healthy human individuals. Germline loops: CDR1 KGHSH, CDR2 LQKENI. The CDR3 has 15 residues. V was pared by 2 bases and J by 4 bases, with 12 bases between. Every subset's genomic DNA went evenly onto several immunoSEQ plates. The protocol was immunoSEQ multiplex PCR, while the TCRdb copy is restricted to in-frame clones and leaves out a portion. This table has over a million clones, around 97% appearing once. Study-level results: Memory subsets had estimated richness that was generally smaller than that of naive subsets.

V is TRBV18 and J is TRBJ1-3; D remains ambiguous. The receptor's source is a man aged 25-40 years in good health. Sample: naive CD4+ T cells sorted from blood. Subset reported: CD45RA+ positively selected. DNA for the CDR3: TGTGCCAGCTCACCAAGGATCCCGACAGGAAACACCATATATTTT. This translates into CASSPRIPTGNTIYF.